This passage covers 25 T cell receptor beta chains from one sample sequenced in a study of cytomegalovirus exposure and HLA in healthy donors. Both 60 Vbeta primers and 13 Jbeta primers went into the PCR. Assay used: immunoSEQ multiplex PCR; TCRdb lists only in-frame clones, some missing. The table records 160,000 or so clones, around 77% of them present only once. The source material was PBMCs. These receptors were collected from a woman aged 25 to 39 in good health and CMV-seronegative.

The gene calls are TRBV2 and TRBJ2-2; maybe TRBD1 (6 bases). The CDR3 totals 13 residues. Germline loops: CDR1 SNHLY, CDR2 FYNNEI. Trimming took 10 bases from V and 4 from J, leaving 13 bases between them. In DNA, the CDR3 is TGTGCCAAGTCCCGGGACATCACCGGGGAGCTGTTTTTT. Translated, it gives CAKSRDITGELFF.

The gene calls are TRBV6-1 and TRBJ2-4; weak D call: TRBD1 (6 bases). The CDR3 consists of 13 residues. Trimming removed 3 bases at V and 11 bases at J, with 14 bases between. CDR1 MNHNS and CDR2 SASEGT come from the germline V gene. The CDR3 here is CASSEGLQGLQYF. CDR3 nucleotides: TGTGCCAGCAGTGAGGGCCTCCAGGGGCTTCAGTACTTC.

This clone was observed a handful of times. This rearrangement joins TRBV19 to TRBJ1-1, with TRBD1 as a possible D gene (5 bases). V lost 4 bases and J 5 bases, leaving 17 bases between the germline ends. Per germline, CDR1 LNHDA and CDR2 SQIVND (reference sequence). The CDR3 has 15 residues. The CDR3 sequence: CASSTNGPGGTEAFF. CDR3 DNA sequence: TGTGCCAGTAGTACCAACGGGCCCGGGGGAACTGAAGCTTTCTTT.

This clone showed up just a few times. The chain uses TRBV5-6 and TRBJ2-2; the D gene is possibly TRBD2 (5 bases). Per the germline V gene, CDR1 is SGHDT and CDR2 is YYEEEE. V was clipped by 3 bases and J by 3 bases, with 12 bases between them. There are 15 residues in the CDR3. The CDR3 bases are TGTGCCAGCAGCTCCTCGGACTGGTACACCGGGGAGCTGTTTTTT. Translating it yields CASSSSDWYTGELFF.

This sequence joins TRBV5-1 and TRBJ2-3; D possibly corresponds to TRBD2 (7 bases). This CDR3 contains 15 residues. With 5 bases removed from V and 3 bases from J, the gap between germline ends came to 16 bases. Germline loops: CDR1 SGHRS, CDR2 YFSETQ. CDR3 region: CASSGGGAGTDTQYF. The CDR3 nucleotides read TGCGCCAGCAGTGGTGGGGGGGCAGGGACAGATACGCAGTATTTT.

The rearrangement uses TRBV5-4 and TRBJ2-7, with 7 nucleotides matching TRBD1. V trimming: 3 bases; J trimming: 3 bases; junction bases outside the gene matches: 3. Germline values: CDR1 SGHNT, CDR2 YYREEE (reference sequence). The CDR3 sequence is 13 residues long. The CDR3 DNA follows: TGTGCCAGCAGCTCCGGGACAGACTACGAGCAGTACTTC. It specifies CASSSGTDYEQYF.

The chain uses TRBV2 and TRBJ2-5; 8 bases are a match to TRBD2. The CDR3 has 16 residues. The V gene end was trimmed by 4 bases and the J gene end by 0 bases; junction bases not matched to a gene: 7. Looked up from germline, CDR1 is SNHLY and CDR2 is FYNNEI. The CDR3 sequence is CASSGRGSGDQETQYF. For the CDR3, the DNA is TGTGCCAGCAGTGGCAGGGGTAGCGGGGACCAAGAGACCCAGTACTTC.

CDR3 in DNA: TGTGCCAGCAGCGAGGGCCGGGGATCGGCCACCGGGGAGCTGTTTTTT. Its translation: CASSEGRGSATGELFF. The chain is built from TRBV6-4 and TRBJ2-2; weak D call: TRBD2 (5 bases). This CDR3 spans 16 amino acids. Trimming cost V 6 bases and J 4 bases, with 18 bases left between them. Germline loops: CDR1 MRHNA, CDR2 SNTAGT.

The J gene is TRBJ1-3, the V gene TRBV30; no firm D call. V was shortened by 6 bases and J by 7 bases, with 10 bases between the two germline ends. From germline, CDR1 is GTSNPN and CDR2 SVGIG (reference sequence). This CDR3 region has 11 residues. This chain's CDR3 is CACPEGNTIYF. The CDR3 region has the DNA TGTGCCTGTCCCGAGGGCAACACCATATATTTT.

The chain links TRBV5-4 to TRBJ1-2; TRBD1 agrees at 7 bases. CDR3 length: 12 residues. J gave up 8 bases and V 4 bases, and 5 bases lay outside the gene matches. Germline loops: CDR1 SGHNT, CDR2 YYREEE (reference sequence). The CDR3 region is CASSPTGLGYTF. CDR3 nucleotide sequence: TGTGCCAGCAGCCCGACAGGGTTAGGCTACACCTTC.

The chain has TRBV27 and TRBJ2-1; 8 bases fit TRBD2. The CDR3 sequence is 14 residues long. CDR1 is MNHEY, CDR2 SMNVEV, per germline (reference sequence). Trimming at V came to 4 bases and at J to 9 bases, leaving 8 bases not matched to a gene. CDR3: CASSSAGAFSEQFF. CDR3 in DNA: TGTGCCAGCAGTTCAGCGGGGGCGTTCAGTGAGCAGTTCTTC.

V and J are TRBV7-8 and TRBJ1-2; D gene uncertain. The CDR3 consists of 13 residues. Germline V gene sequence: CDR1 SGHVS, CDR2 FQNEAQ. The V end lost 1 base, the J end lost 6 bases, and 9 bases lay between the germline ends. The CDR3 sequence: CASSLGPGNGYTF. The CDR3 coding sequence is TGTGCCAGCAGCTTAGGTCCCGGGAATGGCTACACCTTC.

The chain employs TRBV6-5 and TRBJ2-1; TRBD2 matches 11 bases. Germline-derived CDR1 and CDR2 are MNHEY and SVGAGI. Trimming took 5 bases from V and 4 from J; bases not matched to a gene: 4. The CDR3 consists of 15 residues. This CDR3 is CASSPTSGGYNEQFF. CDR3 coding DNA: TGTGCCAGCAGTCCCACTAGCGGGGGTTACAATGAGCAGTTCTTC.

DNA of the CDR3: TGTGCCAGCAGCACTACAGGGGAAAAACTGTTTTTT. It translates to CASSTTGEKLFF. The chain links TRBV28 to TRBJ1-4; maybe TRBD1 (6 bases). Trimming removed 6 bases from V and 8 bases from J, with 10 bases in between. This CDR3 is 12 amino acids long. Germline V lookup: CDR1 MDHEN, CDR2 SYDVKM.

CDR3 region: CASTPGGQGIFNGYTF. The CDR3 bases are TGTGCCAGCACCCCCGGGGGACAGGGGATTTTTAACGGCTACACCTTC. The genes are TRBV6-6 and TRBJ1-2; 10 nucleotides line up with TRBD1. CDR1 and CDR2 from the germline V gene are MNHNY and SVGAGI (reference sequence). The V segment lost 7 bases and the J segment 8 bases; nucleotides outside the gene matches: 16. The CDR3 loop spans 16 amino acids.

This clone was detected a few times. The chain couples TRBV6-6 to TRBJ1-1; 8 bases agree with TRBD1. The CDR3 extends over 15 amino acids. V was clipped by 5 bases and J by 5 bases; unmatched bases: 10. The germline CDR1 and CDR2 sequences are MNHNY and SVGAGI (reference sequence). CDR3 region: CASSPLDRGGTEAFF. CDR3 bases: TGTGCCAGCAGTCCCCTAGACAGGGGAGGGACTGAAGCTTTCTTT.

The chain carries TRBV29-1 and TRBJ1-2; D unclear. The V end was cut by 5 bases, the J end by 5 bases, with 6 bases between. The germline V gene encodes CDR1 SQVTM and CDR2 ANQGSEA. There are 10 residues in the CDR3. The CDR3 loop reads CSVSGYGYTF. The CDR3 nucleotides read TGCAGCGTTTCAGGATATGGCTACACCTTC.

The chain recombines TRBV25-1 with TRBJ2-7; TRBD1 aligns across 8 bases. This CDR3 region has 15 residues. Germline lookup yields CDR1 MGHDK and CDR2 SYGVNS. V dropped 3 bases and J dropped 2; count of bases not matched to a gene: 6. The CDR3 region is CASSDDRGLTYEQYF. The CDR3 DNA reads TGTGCCAGCAGTGACGACAGGGGATTAACCTACGAGCAGTACTTC.

This rearrangement joins TRBV27 to TRBJ1-1; TRBD1 matches 8 bases. Germline V gene sequence: CDR1 MNHEY, CDR2 SMNVEV (reference sequence). The CDR3 has 14 amino acids. The V segment lost 5 bases and the J segment 6 bases; nucleotides outside the gene matches: 8. In DNA, the CDR3 is TGTGCCAGCAGTCTCCGCGGGACAGGCGCTGAAGCTTTCTTT. Protein sequence: CASSLRGTGAEAFF.

This chain joins TRBV14 and TRBJ2-2; no reliable D call. V dropped 3 bases and J dropped 6 bases, with 14 bases sitting between them. Germline CDR1 is SGHDN and CDR2 is FVKESK. The CDR3 is 15 residues long. CDR3 in DNA: TGTGCCAGCAGCCATCGTCAGTTGTACCCCGGGGAGCTGTTTTTT. It is translated as CASSHRQLYPGELFF.

This clone was picked up a small number of times. The chain is built from TRBV11-3 and TRBJ2-3; 9 positions match TRBD2. The CDR3 loop spans 16 amino acids. CDR1 is SGHNT and CDR2 is YENEEA in the germline V gene. The junction had 5 bases not matched to a gene; V was cut back by 2 bases and J by 2 bases. This chain's CDR3 is CASSLRAGGYTDTQYF. CDR3 in DNA: TGTGCCAGCAGCTTAAGAGCGGGGGGCTACACAGATACGCAGTATTTT.

J is TRBJ1-1 and V is TRBV28; D not certain. The germline gives CDR1 MDHEN, CDR2 SYDVKM. CDR3 size: 13 residues. Trimming took 3 bases from V and 0 from J, leaving 5 bases between them. The CDR3, as DNA: TGTGCCAGCAGTTTGCGTTTGAACACTGAAGCTTTCTTT. Amino acid sequence: CASSLRLNTEAFF.

This clone was counted between two and nine times. The V and J genes are TRBV18 and TRBJ2-7; TRBD1 is a possible D gene (6 bases). CDR3 length: 15 residues. Trimming removed 5 bases from V and 3 bases from J, with 17 bases in between. Germline lookup yields CDR1 KGHSH and CDR2 LQKENI. DNA of the CDR3: TGTGCCAGCTCAGGTAATGCCGGGACATTCTACGAGCAGTACTTC. This sequence encodes CASSGNAGTFYEQYF.

The rearrangement links TRBV7-2 to TRBJ2-7; 8 nucleotides line up with TRBD1. Germline loops: CDR1 SGHTA, CDR2 FQGNSA. Unmatched junction bases numbered 3, after V lost 4 bases and J lost 1 base. The CDR3 sequence is 14 residues long. The CDR3 loop is CASSSHRGSYEQYF. CDR3 sequence (DNA): TGTGCCAGCAGCTCCCACAGGGGGTCCTACGAGCAGTACTTC.

The genes are TRBV30 and TRBJ2-1, with D maybe TRBD2 (6 bases). This CDR3 contains 13 residues. V was shortened by 4 bases and J by 7 bases, with 14 bases between the two germline ends. CDR1 is GTSNPN and CDR2 is SVGIG in the germline V gene (reference sequence). This CDR3 reads CAWNPTEGNEQFF. In DNA, the CDR3 is TGTGCCTGGAATCCGACGGAGGGTAATGAGCAGTTCTTC.